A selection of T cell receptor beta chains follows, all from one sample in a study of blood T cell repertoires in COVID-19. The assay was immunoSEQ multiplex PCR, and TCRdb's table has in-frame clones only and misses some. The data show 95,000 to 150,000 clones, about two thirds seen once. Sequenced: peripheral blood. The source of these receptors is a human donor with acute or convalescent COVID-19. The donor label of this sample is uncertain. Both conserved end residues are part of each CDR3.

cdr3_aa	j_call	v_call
CASSLAPRVGMSGYTF	TRBJ1-2	TRBV7-6
CASNQGQYEQFF	TRBJ2-1	TRBV12-3/TRBV12-4
CAISERTGGSGELFF	TRBJ2-2	TRBV10-3
CASSSNRQFEQYF	TRBJ2-7	TRBV7-2
CASSLDGRVTGGYTF	TRBJ1-2	TRBV6-5
CASLAQGDNSPLHF	TRBJ1-6	TRBV6-5
CASSKRGVNSPLHF	TRBJ1-6	TRBV21-1
CASSIGPGYGYTF	TRBJ1-2	TRBV5-6
CASSGGQGNSPLHF	TRBJ1-6	TRBV18
CASSQGRGNNSPLHF	TRBJ1-6	TRBV4-1
CASSSYTGSGNTIYF	TRBJ1-3	TRBV7-2
CASSFRDRGPETQYF	TRBJ2-5	TRBV11-2
CASSPAWGGTEAFF	TRBJ1-1	TRBV5-1
CASSQGASGAFF	TRBJ1-1	TRBV3-1/TRBV3-2
CASNPTGKVYGYTF	TRBJ1-2	TRBV6-5
CASKRGTNYGYTF	TRBJ1-2	TRBV19
CASSPSLSRGSYNSPLHF	TRBJ1-6	TRBV27
CASSLTGTGGSGNTIYF	TRBJ1-3	TRBV7-3
CASQVSSTRADTQYF	TRBJ2-3	TRBV5-1
CASSLATSYEQYF	TRBJ2-7	TRBV11-2